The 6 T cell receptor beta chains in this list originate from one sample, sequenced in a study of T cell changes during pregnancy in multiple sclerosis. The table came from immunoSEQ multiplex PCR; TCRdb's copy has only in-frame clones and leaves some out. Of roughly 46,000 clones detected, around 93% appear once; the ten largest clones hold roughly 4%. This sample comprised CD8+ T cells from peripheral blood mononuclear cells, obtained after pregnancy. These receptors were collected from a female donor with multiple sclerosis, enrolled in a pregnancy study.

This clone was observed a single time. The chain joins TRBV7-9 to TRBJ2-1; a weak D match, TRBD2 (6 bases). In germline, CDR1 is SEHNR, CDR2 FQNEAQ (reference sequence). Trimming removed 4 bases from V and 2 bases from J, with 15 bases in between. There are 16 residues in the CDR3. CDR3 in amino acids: CASSSPDGGAYNEQFF. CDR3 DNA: TGTGCCAGCAGCTCCCCGGACGGCGGGGCCTACAATGAGCAGTTCTTC.

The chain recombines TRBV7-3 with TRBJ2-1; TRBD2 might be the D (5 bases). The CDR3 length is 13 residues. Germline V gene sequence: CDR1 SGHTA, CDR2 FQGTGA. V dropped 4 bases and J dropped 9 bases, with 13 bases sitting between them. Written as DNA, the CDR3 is TGTGCCAGCAGCTCGGACTCTCATAGTGAGCAGTTCTTC. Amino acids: CASSSDSHSEQFF. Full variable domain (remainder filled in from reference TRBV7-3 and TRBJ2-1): GAGVSQTPSNKVTEKGKYVELRCDPISGHTALYWYRQSLGQGPEFLIYFQGTGAADDSGLPNDRFFAVRPEGSVSTLKIQRTERGDSAVYLCASSSDSHSEQFFGPGTRLTVL.

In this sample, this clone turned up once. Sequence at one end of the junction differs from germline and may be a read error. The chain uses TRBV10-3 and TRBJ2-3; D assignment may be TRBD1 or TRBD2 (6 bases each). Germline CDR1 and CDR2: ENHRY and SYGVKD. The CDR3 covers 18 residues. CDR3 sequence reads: CATSGGSGGQFSTDTQYF. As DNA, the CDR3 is TGTGCCACCAGTGGAGGGAGTGGGGGCCAATTTAGCACAGATACGCAGTATTTT.

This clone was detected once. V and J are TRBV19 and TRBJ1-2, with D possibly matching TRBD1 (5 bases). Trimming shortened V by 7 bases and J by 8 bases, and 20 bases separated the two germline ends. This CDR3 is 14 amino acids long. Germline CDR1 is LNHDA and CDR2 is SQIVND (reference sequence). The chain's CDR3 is CASNPGLWAGGYTF. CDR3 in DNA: TGTGCCAGTAACCCGGGACTTTGGGCAGGGGGCTACACCTTC.

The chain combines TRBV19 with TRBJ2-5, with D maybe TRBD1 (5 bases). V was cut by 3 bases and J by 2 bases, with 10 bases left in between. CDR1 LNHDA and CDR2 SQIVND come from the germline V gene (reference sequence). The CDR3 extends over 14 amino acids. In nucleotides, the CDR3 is TGTGCCAGTAGTATCCCGACAGAGCAAGAGACCCAGTACTTC. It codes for CASSIPTEQETQYF.

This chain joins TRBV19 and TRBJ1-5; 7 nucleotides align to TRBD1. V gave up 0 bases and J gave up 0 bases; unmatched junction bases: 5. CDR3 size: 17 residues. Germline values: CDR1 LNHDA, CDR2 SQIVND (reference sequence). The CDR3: CASSIERDSPSNQPQHF. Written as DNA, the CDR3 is TGTGCCAGTAGTATAGAAAGGGACAGCCCTAGCAATCAGCCCCAGCATTTT.